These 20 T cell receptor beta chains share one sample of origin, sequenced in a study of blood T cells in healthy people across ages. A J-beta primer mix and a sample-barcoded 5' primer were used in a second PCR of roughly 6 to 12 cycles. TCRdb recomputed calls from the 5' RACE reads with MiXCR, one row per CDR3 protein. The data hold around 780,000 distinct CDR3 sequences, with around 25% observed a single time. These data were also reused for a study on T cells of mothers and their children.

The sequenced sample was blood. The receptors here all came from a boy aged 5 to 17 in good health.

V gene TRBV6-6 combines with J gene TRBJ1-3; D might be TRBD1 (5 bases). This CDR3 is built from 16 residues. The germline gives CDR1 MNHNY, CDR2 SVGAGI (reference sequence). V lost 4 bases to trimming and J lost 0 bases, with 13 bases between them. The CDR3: CASSFDRGLSGNTIYF. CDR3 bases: TGTGCCAGCAGTTTCGACCGGGGCCTCTCTGGAAACACCATATATTTT.

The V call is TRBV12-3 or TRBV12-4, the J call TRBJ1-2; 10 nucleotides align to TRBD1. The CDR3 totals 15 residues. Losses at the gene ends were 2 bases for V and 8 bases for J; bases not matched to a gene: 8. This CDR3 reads CASSLKGQGPYGYTF. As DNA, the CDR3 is TGTGCCAGCAGTTTAAAGGGACAGGGGCCTTACGGCTACACCTTC.

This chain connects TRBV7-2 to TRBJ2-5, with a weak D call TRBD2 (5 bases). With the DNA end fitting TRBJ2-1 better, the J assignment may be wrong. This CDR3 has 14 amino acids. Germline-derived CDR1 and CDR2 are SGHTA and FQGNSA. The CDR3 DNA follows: TGTGCCAGCAGCTTAGGTGCTAGCTGGGGTGAGCAGTTCTTC. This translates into CASSLGASWGEQFF.

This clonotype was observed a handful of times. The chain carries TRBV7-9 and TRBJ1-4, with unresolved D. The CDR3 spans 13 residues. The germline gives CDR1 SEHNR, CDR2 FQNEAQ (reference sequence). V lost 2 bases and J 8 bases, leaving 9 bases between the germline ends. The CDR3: CASSLPTPEKLFF. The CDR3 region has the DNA TGTGCCAGCAGCTTACCCACGCCAGAAAAACTGTTTTTT.

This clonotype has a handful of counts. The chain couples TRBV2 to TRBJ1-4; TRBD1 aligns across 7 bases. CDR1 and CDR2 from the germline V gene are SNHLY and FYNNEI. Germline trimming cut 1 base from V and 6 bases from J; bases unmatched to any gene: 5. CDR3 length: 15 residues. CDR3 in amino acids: CASSEGGRGYEKLFF. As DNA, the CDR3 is TGTGCCAGCAGTGAAGGGGGCAGGGGGTATGAAAAACTGTTTTTT.

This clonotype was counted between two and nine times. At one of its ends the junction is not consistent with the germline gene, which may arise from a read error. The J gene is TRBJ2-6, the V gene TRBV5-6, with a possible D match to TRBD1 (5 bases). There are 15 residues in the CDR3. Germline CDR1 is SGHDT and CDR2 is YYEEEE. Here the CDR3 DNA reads TGTGCCAGCAGCTTACCGGTCTCTGGGGCCGACGTCCTGACTTTC. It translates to CASSLPVSGADVLTF.

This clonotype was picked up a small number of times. CDR3 in amino acids: CASSRARGSVKTQYF. In DNA form, the CDR3 reads TGTGCCAGCAGCCGGGCGAGGGGAAGTGTAAAGACCCAGTACTTC. The chain couples TRBV3-1 to TRBJ2-5; TRBD1 or TRBD2 may be the D gene (5 bases each). The germline V and J ends were trimmed by 4 bases and 6 bases, with 18 bases remaining between them. CDR3 size: 15 residues. Germline V gene lookup returns CDR1 LGHDT and CDR2 YNNKEL (reference sequence).

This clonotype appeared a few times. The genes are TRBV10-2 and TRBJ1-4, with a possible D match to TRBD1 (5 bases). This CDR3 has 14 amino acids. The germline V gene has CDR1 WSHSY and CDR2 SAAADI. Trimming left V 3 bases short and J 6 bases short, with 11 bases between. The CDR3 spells CASSDAGRDEKLFF. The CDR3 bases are TGCGCCAGCAGTGACGCGGGACGGGATGAAAAACTGTTTTTT.

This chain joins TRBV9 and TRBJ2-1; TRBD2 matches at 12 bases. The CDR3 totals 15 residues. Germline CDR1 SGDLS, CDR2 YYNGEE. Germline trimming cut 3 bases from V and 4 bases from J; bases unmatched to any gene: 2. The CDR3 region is CASSAGLAGYNEQFF. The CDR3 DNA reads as TGTGCCAGCAGCGCGGGACTAGCGGGTTACAATGAGCAGTTCTTC.

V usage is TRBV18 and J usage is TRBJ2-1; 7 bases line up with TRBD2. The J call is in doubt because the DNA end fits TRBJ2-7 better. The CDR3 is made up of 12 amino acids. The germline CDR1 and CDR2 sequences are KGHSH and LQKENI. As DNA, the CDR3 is TGTGCCAGCTCAGCGATGGGGGGGGAGCAGTACTTC. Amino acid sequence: CASSAMGGEQYF.

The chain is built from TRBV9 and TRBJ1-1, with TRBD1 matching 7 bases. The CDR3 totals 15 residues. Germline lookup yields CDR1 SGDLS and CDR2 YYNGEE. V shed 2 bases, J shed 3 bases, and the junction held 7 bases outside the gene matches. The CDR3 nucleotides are TGTGCCAGCAGCGTTTTCACAGGGGTGTACACTGAAGCTTTCTTT. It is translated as CASSVFTGVYTEAFF.

CDR3: CASNTASHEQYF. In DNA, the CDR3 is TGTGCCAGCAACACTGCTTCCCACGAGCAGTACTTC. The rearrangement joins TRBV2 to TRBJ2-7; D remains unclear. CDR1 is SNHLY and CDR2 is FYNNEI in the germline V gene. The CDR3 is 12 residues long. Trimming cost V 7 bases and J 5 bases, with 12 bases left between them.

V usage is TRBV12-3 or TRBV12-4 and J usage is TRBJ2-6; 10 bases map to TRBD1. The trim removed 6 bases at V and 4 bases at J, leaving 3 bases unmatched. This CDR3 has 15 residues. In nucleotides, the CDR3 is TGTGCCAGCAGGAGACAGGGGGCAGGGGCCAACGTCCTGACTTTC. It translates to CASRRQGAGANVLTF.

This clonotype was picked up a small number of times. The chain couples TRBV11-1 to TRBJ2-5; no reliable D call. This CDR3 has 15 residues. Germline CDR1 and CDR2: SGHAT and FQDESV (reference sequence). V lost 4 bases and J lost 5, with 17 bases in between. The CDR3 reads CASSSIENPQETQYF. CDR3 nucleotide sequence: TGTGCCAGCAGCTCCATAGAGAATCCTCAGGAGACCCAGTACTTC.

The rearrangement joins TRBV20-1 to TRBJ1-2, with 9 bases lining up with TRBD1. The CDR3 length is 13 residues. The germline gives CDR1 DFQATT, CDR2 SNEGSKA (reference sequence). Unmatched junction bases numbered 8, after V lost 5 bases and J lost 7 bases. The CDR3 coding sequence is TGCAGTGCTTTACTTGGGACAGGGATTGGCTACACCTTC. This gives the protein CSALLGTGIGYTF.

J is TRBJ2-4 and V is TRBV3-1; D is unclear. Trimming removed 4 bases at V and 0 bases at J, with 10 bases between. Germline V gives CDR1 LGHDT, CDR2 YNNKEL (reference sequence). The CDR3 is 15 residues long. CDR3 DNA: TGTGCCAGCAGCCGCGGACGTCTAGCCAAAAACATTCAGTACTTC. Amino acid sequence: CASSRGRLAKNIQYF.

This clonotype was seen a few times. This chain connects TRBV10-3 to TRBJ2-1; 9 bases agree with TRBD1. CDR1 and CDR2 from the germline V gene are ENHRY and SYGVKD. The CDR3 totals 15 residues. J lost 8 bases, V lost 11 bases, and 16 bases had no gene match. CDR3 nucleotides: TGTGCCCTGGGCACAGGGGGCAGCTCAGGTGATGAGCAGTTCTTC. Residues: CALGTGGSSGDEQFF.

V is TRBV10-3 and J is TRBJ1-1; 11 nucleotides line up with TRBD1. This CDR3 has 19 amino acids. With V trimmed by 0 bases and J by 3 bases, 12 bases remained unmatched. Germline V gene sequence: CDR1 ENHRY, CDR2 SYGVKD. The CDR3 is CAISESKSDRGRLDTEAFF. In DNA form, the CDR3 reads TGTGCCATCAGTGAGTCAAAATCGGACAGGGGGCGCCTTGACACTGAAGCTTTCTTT.

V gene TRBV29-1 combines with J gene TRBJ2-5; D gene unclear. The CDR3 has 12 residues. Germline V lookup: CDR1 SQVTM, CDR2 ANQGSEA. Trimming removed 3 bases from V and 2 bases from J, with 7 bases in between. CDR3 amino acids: CSVDTGQETQYF. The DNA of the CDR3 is TGCAGCGTTGATACCGGGCAAGAGACCCAGTACTTC.

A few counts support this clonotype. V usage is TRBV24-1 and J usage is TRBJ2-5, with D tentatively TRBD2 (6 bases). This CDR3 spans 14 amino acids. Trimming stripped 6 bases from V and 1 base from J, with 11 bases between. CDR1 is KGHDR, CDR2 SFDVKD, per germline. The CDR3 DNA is TGTGCCACCAGTCCCCCCGGGAGCCAAGAGACCCAGTACTTC. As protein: CATSPPGSQETQYF.